This T cell receptor (beta chain) derives from a study of molecular identifiers for immune sequencing clone quantification. TCRdb reprocessed the PCR reads via MiXCR and lists one record per CDR3 protein. The sample records more than 550,000 distinct CDR3 sequences, roughly 27% being singletons. The germline gives CDR1 SGDLS, CDR2 YYNGEE. V lost 0 bases, J lost 6 bases, and 2 bases stayed unmatched. The CDR3 covers 15 residues. This clonotype showed up just a few times. The sequencing input was naive CD8+ T cells from blood, with Jurkat cell RNA spiked in. The sample's subset: FACS-sorted CD8+CD4-CCR7+CD45RA+ naive T cells. The sequence was obtained from a human donor in good health. Some libraries in this study had Jurkat cell RNA spiked in. The chain uses TRBV9 and TRBJ2-3; TRBD2 matches 12 bases. The CDR3 bases are TGTGCCAGCAGCGTAGGGGGACTAGCGGGCGATACGCAGTATTTT. Amino acid sequence: CASSVGGLAGDTQYF.